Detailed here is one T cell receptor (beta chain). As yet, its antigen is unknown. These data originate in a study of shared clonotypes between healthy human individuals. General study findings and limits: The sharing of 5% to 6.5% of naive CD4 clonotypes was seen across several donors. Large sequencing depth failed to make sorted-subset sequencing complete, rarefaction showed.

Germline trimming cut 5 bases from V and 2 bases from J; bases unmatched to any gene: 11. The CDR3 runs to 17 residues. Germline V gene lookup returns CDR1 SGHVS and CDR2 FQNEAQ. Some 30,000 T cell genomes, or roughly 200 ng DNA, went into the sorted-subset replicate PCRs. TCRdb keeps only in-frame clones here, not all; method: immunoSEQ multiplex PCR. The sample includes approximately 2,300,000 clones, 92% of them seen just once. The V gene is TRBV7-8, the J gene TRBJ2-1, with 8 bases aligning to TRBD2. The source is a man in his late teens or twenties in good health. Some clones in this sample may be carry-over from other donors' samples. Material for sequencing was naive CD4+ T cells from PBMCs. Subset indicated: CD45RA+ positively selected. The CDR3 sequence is CASSRTSGALAYNEQFF. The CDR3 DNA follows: TGTGCCAGCAGCCGCACTAGCGGAGCTCTCGCCTACAATGAGCAGTTCTTC.